This T cell receptor beta chain was recorded in a study of identifying expanded T cells in peripheral blood. Whole-study results and caveats: About 1.2 clones differed between technical replicates, versus about 15 and 19 over time. Across healthy donors, higher total template counts meant significantly greater roughly 2-week count variance.

Generated by immunoSEQ multiplex PCR, the TCRdb table keeps only in-frame clones and is missing some. This table has roughly 120,000 clones, 88% appearing once. The CDR3 loop spans 16 amino acids. V was clipped by 3 bases and J by 0 bases, with 11 bases between them. Per germline, CDR1 MDHEN and CDR2 SYDVKM. Details on this clone: Its antigen is not known.

No infections or other immune events were documented during collection. Input material: blood. The chain couples TRBV28 to TRBJ1-4, with D possibly TRBD1 on 6 matching bases. The origin of this receptor is a person between 18 and 75 years old in good health. In DNA form, the CDR3 reads TGTGCCAGCAGTTTCTCAGGGGCAGCAACTAATGAAAAACTGTTTTTT. As protein: CASSFSGAATNEKLFF.